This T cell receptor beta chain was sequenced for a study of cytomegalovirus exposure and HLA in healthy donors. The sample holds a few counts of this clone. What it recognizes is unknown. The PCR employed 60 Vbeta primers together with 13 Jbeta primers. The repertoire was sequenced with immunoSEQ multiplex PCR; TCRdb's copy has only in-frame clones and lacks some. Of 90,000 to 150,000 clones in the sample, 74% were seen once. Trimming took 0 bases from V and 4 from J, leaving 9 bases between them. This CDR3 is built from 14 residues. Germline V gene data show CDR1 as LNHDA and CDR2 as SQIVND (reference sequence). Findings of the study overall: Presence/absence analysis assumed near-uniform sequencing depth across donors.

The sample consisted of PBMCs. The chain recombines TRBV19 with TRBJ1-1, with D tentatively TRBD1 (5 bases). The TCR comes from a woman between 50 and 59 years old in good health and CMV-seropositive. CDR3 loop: CASSIDRVRTEAFF. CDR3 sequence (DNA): TGTGCCAGTAGTATAGACAGGGTTCGCACTGAAGCTTTCTTT.